A selection of T cell receptor beta chains follows, all from one sample in a study of cytomegalovirus exposure and HLA in healthy donors. The protocol was immunoSEQ multiplex PCR, while the TCRdb copy is restricted to in-frame clones and leaves out a portion. The table records under 200,000 clones, roughly 80% of them present only once. Material: PBMCs. These TCRs come from a woman aged 40 to 55 in good health and CMV-seropositive. The CDR3 runs from the conserved cysteine through the conserved F or W. The D gene is left open where the match is weak. Expanded clones get a size class; other rows say once, few or many, or leave the size out.

>TRBV19|TRBJ2-1|NA|TRBD2|15
CASGGRGLAGPEQFF
TGTGCCAGTGGGGGTAGGGGACTAGCGGGACCTGAGCAGTTCTTC
>TRBV9|TRBJ2-7|NA|TRBD2|15
CASSVGPGGYYEQYF
TGTGCCAGCAGCGTAGGACCGGGAGGGTACTACGAGCAGTACTTC
>TRBV28|TRBJ2-3|NA|NA|13
CASSVEGSDTQYF
TGTGCCAGCAGCGTAGAGGGATCAGATACGCAGTATTTT
>TRBV14|TRBJ1-4|NA|TRBD1|15
CASSLGQAGDEKLFF
TGTGCCAGCAGCCTGGGACAGGCTGGGGATGAAAAACTGTTTTTT
>TRBV4-3|TRBJ1-2|NA|NA|14
CASSQDGGNYGYTF
TGCGCCAGCAGCCAAGATGGAGGTAACTATGGCTACACCTTC
>TRBV29-1|TRBJ1-1|NA|TRBD1|13
CSVATDRGGEAFF
TGCAGCGTGGCTACGGACAGGGGCGGCGAAGCTTTCTTT
>TRBV6-4|TRBJ2-7|NA|TRBD2|15
CASSALSGSNYEQYF
TGTGCCAGCAGTGCCCTTAGCGGGAGTAACTACGAGCAGTACTTC
>TRBV14|TRBJ2-1|few|TRBD2|16
CASSPLAGGGVDEQFF
TGTGCCAGCAGCCCATTAGCGGGAGGCGGGGTCGATGAGCAGTTCTTC
>TRBV18|TRBJ2-3|once|NA|14
CASSRGGRADTQYF
TGTGCCAGCTCACGAGGGGGTCGGGCAGATACGCAGTATTTT
>TRBV19|TRBJ2-7|few|TRBD1|14
CASSMTGDTYEQYF
TGTGCCAGTAGTATGACAGGGGACACCTACGAGCAGTACTTC
>TRBV30|TRBJ1-1|NA|NA|13
CAWGGQPDTEAFF
TGTGCCTGGGGTGGACAGCCGGACACTGAAGCTTTCTTT
>TRBV7-6|TRBJ1-1|NA|TRBD1|14
CASSSGQGYAEAFF
TGTGCCAGCAGCAGCGGACAGGGGTACGCTGAAGCTTTCTTT
>TRBV7-9|TRBJ1-4|once|NA|14
CASSFSTGNEKLFF
TGTGCCAGCAGCTTTTCCACAGGGAATGAAAAACTGTTTTTT
>TRBV6-5|TRBJ2-2|few|NA|15
CASSLYQGWAGELFF
TGTGCCAGCAGTTTATACCAGGGGTGGGCCGGGGAGCTGTTTTTT
>TRBV28|TRBJ2-3|NA|NA|14
CASRPGHHTDTQYF
TGTGCCAGCAGACCGGGACACCACACAGATACGCAGTATTTT
>TRBV5-1|TRBJ2-5|NA|TRBD2|15
CASSRSGRSQETQYF
TGCGCCAGCAGTCGTAGCGGGAGGTCCCAAGAGACCCAGTACTTC
>TRBV28|TRBJ2-7|once|NA|14
CASSWEGGSYEQYF
TGTGCCAGCAGTTGGGAGGGGGGCTCCTACGAGCAGTACTTC
>TRBV6-5|TRBJ2-2|few|NA|13
CASSHSGSGELFF
TGTGCCAGCAGTCACAGTGGGTCCGGGGAGCTGTTTTTT
>TRBV7-3|TRBJ2-1|NA|TRBD1|17
CASSLTAGQGLHNEQFF
TGTGCCAGCAGCTTAACGGCGGGACAGGGTCTACACAATGAGCAGTTCTTC
>TRBV7-9|TRBJ1-2|NA|NA|12
CASSSGVIGYTF
TGTGCCAGCAGCTCAGGGGTGATTGGCTACACCTTC
>TRBV19|TRBJ1-1|NA|NA|14
CASSIAHVGLEAFF
TGTGCCAGTAGTATAGCCCATGTGGGTCTGGAGGCTTTCTTT
>TRBV27|TRBJ2-7|few|TRBD1|15
CASRTTGANSYEQYF
TGTGCCAGCAGGACGACAGGGGCCAACTCCTACGAGCAGTACTTC
>TRBV5-6|TRBJ1-2|NA|NA|14
CASSLIGQLYGYTF
TGTGCCAGCAGCCTCATAGGACAGCTCTATGGCTACACCTTC
>TRBV5-8|TRBJ2-1|NA|NA|15
CASSLSVGGIHEQFF
TGTGCCAGCAGCTTAAGTGTGGGAGGAATTCATGAGCAGTTCTTC
>TRBV2|TRBJ2-7|NA|NA|14
CASSERRRTYEQYF
TGTGCCAGCAGTGAACGCAGGCGCACCTACGAGCAGTACTTC
>TRBV19|TRBJ1-2|once|NA|13
CASSIEEKSGYTF
TGTGCCAGTAGTATAGAGGAGAAAAGTGGCTACACCTTC
>TRBV28|TRBJ1-1|NA|NA|14
CASTTGPVNTEAFF
TGTGCCAGTACTACAGGACCGGTGAACACTGAAGCTTTCTTT
>TRBV27|TRBJ2-7|NA|TRBD1|13
CASSMRQGHEQYF
TGTGCCAGCAGTATGAGACAGGGCCACGAGCAGTACTTC
>TRBV10-1|TRBJ2-7|few|TRBD1|15
CASSESRDSSYEQYF
TGCGCCAGCAGTGAGTCTAGGGACAGCTCCTACGAGCAGTACTTC
>TRBV7-2|TRBJ1-2|NA|TRBD1|16
CASSLAGIGTGDGYTF
TGTGCCAGCAGCTTAGCGGGCATAGGGACAGGGGATGGCTACACCTTC
>TRBV30|TRBJ2-7|NA|TRBD1|13
CACTPGTAYEQYF
TGTGCCTGCACCCCCGGGACAGCCTACGAGCAGTACTTC
>TRBV14|TRBJ2-7|NA|TRBD2|16
CASSPQAGAPQGEQYF
TGTGCCAGCAGCCCTCAAGCGGGAGCCCCCCAGGGAGAGCAGTACTTC
>TRBV19|TRBJ2-1|NA|TRBD2|18
CASRRTSGSGLLYNEQFF
TGTGCCAGTAGAAGGACTAGCGGGAGTGGGTTGTTATACAATGAGCAGTTCTTC
>TRBV19|TRBJ1-1|NA|NA|14
CASSIGQKNTEAFF
TGTGCCAGTAGTATAGGACAGAAGAACACTGAAGCTTTCTTT
>TRBV7-9|TRBJ2-6|NA|TRBD1|17
CASSLIQGAYGANVLTF
TGTGCCAGCAGCTTAATACAGGGGGCTTATGGGGCCAACGTCCTGACTTTC
>TRBV2|TRBJ1-3|NA|NA|15
CASSEFVQQGNTIYF
TGTGCCAGCAGTGAATTCGTACAGCAAGGAAACACCATATATTTT
>TRBV30|TRBJ2-1|NA|TRBD2|16
CAWSLPGTSGKGEQFF
TGTGCCTGGAGTCTTCCCGGGACTAGCGGGAAGGGCGAGCAGTTCTTC
>TRBV21-1|TRBJ1-4|NA|NA|16
CASSKRVRQGAEKLFF
TGTGCCAGCAGCAAGCGAGTACGGCAGGGGGCTGAAAAACTGTTTTTT
>TRBV9|TRBJ2-3|NA|NA|14
CASSGGSSTDTQYF
TGTGCCAGCAGCGGCGGGTCTAGCACAGATACGCAGTATTTT
>TRBV28|TRBJ1-1|NA|TRBD1|13
CASKTGGDTEAFF
TGTGCCAGCAAGACAGGGGGGGACACTGAAGCTTTCTTT
>TRBV30|TRBJ1-2|NA|NA|13
CAWSYTAGYGYTF
TGTGCCTGGAGTTACACGGCGGGCTATGGCTACACCTTC
>TRBV6-1|TRBJ2-5|NA|TRBD2|15
CASRLTSGTQETQYF
TGTGCCAGCAGACTGACTAGCGGAACACAAGAGACCCAGTACTTC
>TRBV25-1|TRBJ2-3|NA|TRBD1|17
CASSGGPGQGVSDTQYF
TGTGCCAGCAGTGGGGGCCCGGGACAGGGGGTTTCAGATACGCAGTATTTT
>TRBV6-1|TRBJ1-3|few|NA|15
CASMAGGHAGNTIYF
TGTGCCAGCATGGCCGGGGGGCACGCTGGAAACACCATATATTTT
>TRBV29-1|TRBJ1-2|NA|NA|11
CSVGGSYGYTF
TGCAGCGTTGGCGGGTCCTATGGCTACACCTTC
>TRBV10-2|TRBJ2-7|NA|TRBD2|16
CASSESLAGGPGEQYF
TGCGCCAGCAGTGAGTCGTTAGCGGGAGGGCCGGGGGAACAGTACTTC
>TRBV2|TRBJ2-7|NA|TRBD2|14
CASRAGTSGLVAYF
TGTGCCAGCAGGGCCGGGACTAGCGGGCTTGTTGCGTACTTC
>TRBV28|TRBJ2-7|few|NA|18
CASSLWAGDTILIYEQYF
TGTGCCAGCAGTTTATGGGCAGGGGACACCATCCTGATTTACGAGCAGTACTTC
>TRBV5-4|TRBJ2-7|NA|TRBD2|15
CASSFSGRAPYEQYF
TGTGCCAGCAGCTTTAGCGGGAGGGCCCCCTACGAGCAGTACTTC
>TRBV6-1|TRBJ2-3|NA|TRBD1|15
CASSEGTGGADTQYF
TGTGCCAGCAGTGAAGGGACAGGGGGCGCAGATACGCAGTATTTT
>TRBV6-1|TRBJ1-2|few|NA|15
CASSEGLGLIYGYTF
TGTGCCAGCAGTGAAGGTCTGGGGCTTATCTATGGCTACACCTTC
>TRBV27|TRBJ2-3|NA|NA|14
CASSPYRVRDTQYF
TGTGCCAGCAGTCCATACAGGGTACGAGATACGCAGTATTTT
>TRBV12-5|TRBJ2-5|once|TRBD2|12
CASGFGGETQYF
TGTGCTAGTGGTTTCGGGGGGGAGACCCAGTACTTC
>TRBV7-9|TRBJ2-7|NA|TRBD2|16
CASSYGETSGTYEQYF
TGTGCCAGCAGCTACGGGGAGACTAGCGGTACCTACGAGCAGTACTTC
>TRBV4-2|TRBJ2-5|NA|TRBD2|18
CASSARLAGEGDRETQYF
TGTGCCAGCAGCGCCCGACTAGCGGGAGAGGGGGATCGGGAGACCCAGTACTTC
>TRBV7-3|TRBJ1-5|NA|NA|16
CASSLNAGGSVQPQHF
TGTGCCAGCAGCTTAAATGCGGGGGGCTCAGTGCAGCCCCAGCATTTT
>TRBV6-1|TRBJ1-1|few|TRBD1|14
CASTRDRGNTEAFF
TGTGCCAGCACGCGAGACAGGGGGAACACTGAAGCTTTCTTT
>TRBV7-8|TRBJ1-2|NA|NA|13
CASSPRTDYGYTF
TGTGCCAGCAGCCCCCGGACAGACTATGGCTACACCTTC
>TRBV15|TRBJ2-7|NA|TRBD2|18
CATSRGGTIGSVSYEQYF
TGTGCCACCAGCAGAGGAGGGACTATCGGGAGCGTCTCCTACGAGCAGTACTTC